This is a list of T cell receptor beta chains from one sample in a study of blood T cell repertoires in COVID-19. The table came from immunoSEQ multiplex PCR; TCRdb's copy has only in-frame clones and leaves some out. The sample shows about 190,000 clones, 84% of them seen only once. The sample taken for sequencing was peripheral blood. These receptors were obtained from a woman in her 70s with active or convalescent COVID-19. The CDR3 runs from the conserved cysteine through the conserved F or W. The D gene is left open where the match is weak. Size is stated for part of the rows, as once, few or many counts, or as a class when the clone is expanded.

D gene | J gene | clone size | V gene | CDR3 DNA | CDR3 protein
NA | TRBJ1-2 | NA | TRBV18 | TGTGCCAGCTCACCTTTTTCGGGCTATGGCTACACCTTC | CASSPFSGYGYTF
TRBD1 | TRBJ1-1 | NA | TRBV29-1 | TGCAGCGTAGGACAGGGAGGGACTGAAGCTTTCTTT | CSVGQGGTEAFF
TRBD1 | TRBJ1-2 | NA | TRBV5-1 | TGCGCCAGCAGAACGGACAGGGCCGTCACCACTAACTATGGCTACACCTTC | CASRTDRAVTTNYGYTF
TRBD1 | TRBJ2-5 | NA | TRBV2 | TGTGCCAGCAGTGAAGCGCTTCGAGGGGGCGCAGAGACCCAGTACTTC | CASSEALRGGAETQYF
NA | TRBJ1-1 | NA | TRBV19 | TGTGCCACAAGGCAGGGTCGAGTGGAGGCTTTCTTT | CATRQGRVEAFF
NA | TRBJ2-7 | NA | TRBV28 | TGTGCCAGCAGTTTAAGGGGCTTCTCCTACGAGCAGTACTTC | CASSLRGFSYEQYF
TRBD1 | TRBJ1-5 | NA | TRBV24-1 | TGTGCCACCAGTGATTTGCGGGGACAGGAGTCGGATCAGCCCCAGCATTTT | CATSDLRGQESDQPQHF
TRBD2 | TRBJ2-1 | NA | TRBV5-3 | TGTGCCAGAAGCGGCGGGACTAGCGGGAATGAGCAGTTCTTC | CARSGGTSGNEQFF
TRBD1 | TRBJ1-5 | NA | TRBV15 | TGTGCCACCAGCAGAGGGGGACAGGGGGACCTTAGCAATCAGCCCCAGCATTTT | CATSRGGQGDLSNQPQHF
TRBD1 | TRBJ2-3 | NA | TRBV5-1 | TGCGCCAGCAGCTTGCAGGGGGTTAGCGCAGATACGCAGTATTTT | CASSLQGVSADTQYF
TRBD1 | TRBJ1-4 | NA | TRBV30 | TGTGCCTGGAGTGTTTCGGGGACAGGCGAAAAACTGTTTTTT | CAWSVSGTGEKLFF
TRBD1 | TRBJ1-5 | once | TRBV4-1 | TGCGCCAGCAGCCAAGAATTAAGGACAGGGAGGAATAGCAATCAGCCCCAGCATTTT | CASSQELRTGRNSNQPQHF
NA | TRBJ2-1 | once | TRBV24-1 | TGTGCCACCAGTGCACTGGACAGGGAGGGCAGTGAGCAGTTCTTC | CATSALDREGSEQFF
NA | TRBJ2-1 | NA | TRBV2 | TGTGCCAGCAGTCCGAGACTCCCGGGGAGTGAGCAGTTCTTC | CASSPRLPGSEQFF
TRBD2 | TRBJ2-7 | NA | TRBV4-1 | TGCGCCAGCAGGCCACTAGCGGGGTTTTCCGAGCAGTACTTC | CASRPLAGFSEQYF
NA | TRBJ2-1 | NA | TRBV28 | TGTGCCAGCAGTTTTAGGGGAATAGGATCCTACAATGAGCAGTTCTTC | CASSFRGIGSYNEQFF
TRBD1 | TRBJ2-5 | NA | TRBV27 | TGTGCCAGCAGTTTGGGGACAGGGCGCCAAGAGACCCAGTACTTC | CASSLGTGRQETQYF
TRBD1 | TRBJ1-4 | once | TRBV24-1 | TGTGCCGGGCAGGACAGGCATCCTGAAAAACTGTTTTTT | CAGQDRHPEKLFF
TRBD1 | TRBJ2-7 | NA | TRBV29-1 | TGCAGCGCCGTCGCAGGGGGCTACGAGCAGTACTTC | CSAVAGGYEQYF
NA | TRBJ2-2 | once | TRBV30 | TGTGCCTGGAGTGTACATTCAGCGGGTGACACCGGGGAGCTGTTTTTT | CAWSVHSAGDTGELFF
NA | TRBJ1-5 | NA | TRBV27 | TGTGCCAGCACCGACCCAGGTAGCAATCAGCCCCAGCATTTT | CASTDPGSNQPQHF
TRBD2 | TRBJ2-1 | NA | TRBV5-4 | TGTGCCAGCAGCTGGGCCGGGACTAGCGGGATTGATGAGCAGTTCTTC | CASSWAGTSGIDEQFF
NA | TRBJ1-4 | NA | TRBV25-1 | TGTGCCAGCAGTGACCCCGGCGGGGGCGGCGAAAAACTGTTTTTT | CASSDPGGGGEKLFF
NA | TRBJ2-1 | NA | TRBV19 | TGTGCCAGTAGTATCCCCTCGAAGGGGCATAACAATGAGCAGTTCTTC | CASSIPSKGHNNEQFF
TRBD1 | TRBJ2-3 | NA | TRBV5-1 | TGCGCCAGCAGCTTGATAGGGACAGGAGGGTATTTT | CASSLIGTGGYF
NA | TRBJ1-6 | NA | TRBV6-5 | TGTGCCAGCAGGCGGGAACAGGTTAACTCACCCCTCCACTTT | CASRREQVNSPLHF
TRBD1 | TRBJ1-1 | NA | TRBV6-2/TRBV6-3 | TGTGCCAGCAGTTATCAGGGGGGTAACACTGAAGCTTTCTTT | CASSYQGGNTEAFF
NA | TRBJ2-2 | NA | TRBV5-1 | TGCGCCAGCAGACTTGGGGCAGACAGTCTCACCGGGGAGCTGTTTTTT | CASRLGADSLTGELFF
TRBD2 | TRBJ2-7 | NA | TRBV4-2 | TGTGCCAGCAGTCAAGGGACTAGCGGGAGTGACGAGCAGTACTTC | CASSQGTSGSDEQYF
NA | TRBJ2-7 | NA | TRBV5-6 | TGTGCCAGCAGCTTTACAGGGTTCTCCTACGAGCAGTACTTC | CASSFTGFSYEQYF
NA | TRBJ2-5 | NA | TRBV7-3 | TGTGCCAGCAGCTTAATCGGGGAGACCCAGTACTTC | CASSLIGETQYF
NA | TRBJ2-3 | NA | TRBV5-1 | TGCGCCAGCAGTTATACGGGGGATACGCAGTATTTT | CASSYTGDTQYF
NA | TRBJ2-7 | NA | TRBV3-1/TRBV3-2 | TGTGCCAGCAGCCAAGTACGGGCTAGCTACTCCGAGCAGTACTTC | CASSQVRASYSEQYF
NA | TRBJ1-1 | NA | TRBV7-9 | TGTGCCAGCTCCGATGGGCTGAACCCGAACACTGAAGCTTTCTTT | CASSDGLNPNTEAFF
NA | TRBJ2-1 | few | TRBV7-9 | TGTGCCAGCAGCCTCCGGACAGTAAACAATGAGCAGTTCTTC | CASSLRTVNNEQFF
NA | TRBJ1-1 | NA | TRBV6-5 | TGTGCCGGTGGCCTTATGAACACTGAAGCTTTCTTT | CAGGLMNTEAFF
NA | TRBJ2-1 | once | TRBV11-3 | TGTGCCAGCAGCTTAGACAGGGGACCCTACAATGAGCAGTTCTTC | CASSLDRGPYNEQFF
TRBD2 | TRBJ2-1 | NA | TRBV7-2 | TGTGCCAGCAGCTTTGGGGGCGGGAGGGCCCATGAGCAGTTCTTC | CASSFGGGRAHEQFF
NA | TRBJ2-3 | NA | TRBV7-2 | TGTGCCAGCAGCTTAGCGAGAGCGGATACGCAGTATTTT | CASSLARADTQYF
NA | TRBJ2-7 | NA | TRBV5-1 | TGCGCCAGCAGCTTGGGCCCTGGGCGGGGTTCCTACGAGCAGTACTTC | CASSLGPGRGSYEQYF
NA | TRBJ1-2 | NA | TRBV7-6 | TGTGCCAGCAGCTTAGTTGTAACAGGGAATGGCTACACCTTC | CASSLVVTGNGYTF
NA | TRBJ1-6 | NA | TRBV2 | TGTGCCAGCAGTGAATTAGGGGGAAGGAGTTCACCCCTCCACTTT | CASSELGGRSSPLHF
NA | TRBJ2-7 | NA | TRBV27 | TGTGCCAGCACCGCCTTAGGGGCGGGGAGCTCCTACGAGCAGTACTTC | CASTALGAGSSYEQYF
TRBD2 | TRBJ2-1 | NA | TRBV5-1 | TGCGCCAGCAGCCCTTCAGCGGGAAGCTGGGAGGATGAGCAGTTCTTC | CASSPSAGSWEDEQFF
NA | TRBJ1-1 | NA | TRBV6-5 | TGTGCCAGCAGCCGCGGGGGCAACACTGAAGCTTTCTTT | CASSRGGNTEAFF
NA | TRBJ2-3 | NA | TRBV11-2 | TGTGCCAGCAGCTTAGCCCCCCGGCGGCTTAGCACAGATACGCAGTATTTT | CASSLAPRRLSTDTQYF
TRBD2 | TRBJ2-2 | once | TRBV11-2 | TGTGCCAGCAGCTCCCTAGCGGGAGTAAACGGGGAGCTGTTTTTT | CASSSLAGVNGELFF
NA | TRBJ2-3 | NA | TRBV29-1 | TGCAGCGTTGAAGACGGCACAGATACGCAGTATTTT | CSVEDGTDTQYF
NA | TRBJ2-7 | NA | TRBV5-1 | TGCGCCAGCAGCTTGTCAGGGGCCTCCTACGAGCAGTACTTC | CASSLSGASYEQYF
TRBD2 | TRBJ2-1 | NA | TRBV9 | TGTGCCAGCACTCAGAGCGGGAGGGGTGATGAGCAGTTCTTC | CASTQSGRGDEQFF